This TCR beta chain was recovered during a study of siplizumab effects on memory and regulatory T cells. Findings of the study overall: Siplizumab conditions gave an average of almost 70% Treg-derived mappable alloreactive CD4+ clones, versus around 27% for controls.

Notes on this clone: As yet, its antigen is unknown.

This CDR3 is 15 amino acids long. V lost 3 bases and J lost 8, with 19 bases in between. The germline gives CDR1 MGHDK, CDR2 SYGVNS. Sequenced by immunoSEQ multiplex PCR; TCRdb stores in-frame clones only, minus some. Among about 100,000 clones listed, roughly 94% were seen once. The chain carries TRBV25-1 and TRBJ1-2; D may be TRBD1 (5 bases). The specimen was Tregs sorted from blood. The receptor was isolated from a human donor in good health. CDR3 loop: CASSDRNIGTLGYTF. CDR3 bases: TGTGCCAGCAGTGATAGGAATATAGGGACCTTAGGCTACACCTTC.